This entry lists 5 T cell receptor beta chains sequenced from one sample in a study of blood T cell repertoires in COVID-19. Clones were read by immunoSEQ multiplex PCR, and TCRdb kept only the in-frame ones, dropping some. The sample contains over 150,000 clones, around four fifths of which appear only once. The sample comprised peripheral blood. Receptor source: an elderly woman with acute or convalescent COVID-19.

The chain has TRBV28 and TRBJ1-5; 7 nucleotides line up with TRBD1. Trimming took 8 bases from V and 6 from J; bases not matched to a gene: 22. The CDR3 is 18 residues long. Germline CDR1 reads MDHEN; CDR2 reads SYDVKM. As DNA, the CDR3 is TGTGCCAGCTTTAGTATGGAAGCGCAACAGGGGAATTCTCAGCCCCAGCATTTT. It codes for CASFSMEAQQGNSQPQHF.

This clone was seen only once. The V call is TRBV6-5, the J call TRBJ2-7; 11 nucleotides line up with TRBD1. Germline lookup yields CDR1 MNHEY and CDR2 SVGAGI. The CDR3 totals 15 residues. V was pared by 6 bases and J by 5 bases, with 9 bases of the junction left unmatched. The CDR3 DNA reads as TGTGCCAGCAGAACTACCCGGACAGGGGGCCACGAGCAGTACTTC. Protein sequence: CASRTTRTGGHEQYF.

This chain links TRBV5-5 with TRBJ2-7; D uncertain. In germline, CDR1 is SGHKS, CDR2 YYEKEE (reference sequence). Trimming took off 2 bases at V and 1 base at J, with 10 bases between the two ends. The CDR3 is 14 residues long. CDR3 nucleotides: TGTGCCAGCAGCTTTGGGTCAGGATCCTACGAGCAGTACTTC. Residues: CASSFGSGSYEQYF.

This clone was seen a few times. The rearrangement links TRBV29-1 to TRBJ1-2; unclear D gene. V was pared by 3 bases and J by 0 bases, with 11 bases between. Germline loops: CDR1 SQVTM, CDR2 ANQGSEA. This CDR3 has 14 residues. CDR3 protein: CSVESGPPNYGYTF. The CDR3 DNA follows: TGCAGCGTTGAGTCTGGGCCTCCTAACTATGGCTACACCTTC. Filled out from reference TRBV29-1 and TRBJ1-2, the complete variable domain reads SAVISQKPSRDICQRGTSLTIQCQVDSQVTMMFWYRQQPGQSLTLIATANQGSEATYESGFVIDKFPISRPNLTFSTLTVSNMSPEDSSIYLCSVESGPPNYGYTFGSGTRLTVV.

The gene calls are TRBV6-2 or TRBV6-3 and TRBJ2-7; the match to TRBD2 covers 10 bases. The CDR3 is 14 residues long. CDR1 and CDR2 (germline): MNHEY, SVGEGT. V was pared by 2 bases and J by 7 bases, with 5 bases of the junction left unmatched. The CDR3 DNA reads TGTGCCAGCAGTTACAATCTAGCGGGAGTGGAGCAGTACTTC. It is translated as CASSYNLAGVEQYF.